This T cell receptor (beta chain) was sequenced in a study of vaccination effects on CD4 cells after COVID-19. For the study at large: Samples were taken post-vaccine, and their median timing was 72 days after the second dose.

Libraries were prepared by immunoSEQ multiplex PCR; TCRdb keeps only in-frame clonotypes and omits some of them. The top ten hold 0.85% to 1% of the sample, which has about 66,000 clones, 76% seen once. Findings and caveats of the study: Clones that were induced by infection or by vaccine showed marked contraction late after vaccination.

This clone was counted between two and nine times. The antigen remains unidentified. CD4+ T cells specific for antigen were expanded with viral peptide pools by the ViraFEST assay before sequencing. Culture lasted 10 days before CD4+ T cell isolation. Either the mRNA-1273 or the BNT162b2 vaccine was given to participants as two doses. The germline gives CDR1 SGHNT, CDR2 YYREEE (reference sequence). Unmatched junction bases numbered 3, after V lost 4 bases and J lost 3 bases. The CDR3 is made up of 13 amino acids. The receptor was derived from a human donor who received a COVID-19 vaccine. The V gene is TRBV5-4, the J gene TRBJ2-5; 7 nucleotides match TRBD1. The specimen was CD4+ T cells from PBMCs cultured with HCoV-OC43 spike peptides, collected after COVID-19 vaccination. This sample's subset: HCoV-OC43 spike overlapping peptide pool stimulation. Here the CDR3 reads CASSQDRKETQYF. The DNA for the CDR3 is TGTGCCAGCAGCCAGGACAGGAAAGAGACCCAGTACTTC.